This TCR beta chain was sequenced in a study of technical replicates of blood from several donors. Measured with immunoSEQ multiplex PCR; TCRdb has only the in-frame clones, and not every one. This table has approximately 81,000 clones, 75% to 90% appearing once. The V gene's germline CDR1 is LNHDA and CDR2 SQIVND (reference sequence). J lost 3 bases, V lost 9 bases, and 16 bases had no gene match. This CDR3 has 16 residues. The chain recombines TRBV19 with TRBJ1-1; 7 positions match TRBD1. This TCR came from a human donor in good health. Some clones in this sample may be carry-over from other donors' samples. The specimen sequenced was PBMCs. CDR3 nucleotides: TGTGCCAGCCTCAATTTGAGGGCCAGGGGGTACACTGAAGCTTTCTTT. This encodes CASLNLRARGYTEAFF.